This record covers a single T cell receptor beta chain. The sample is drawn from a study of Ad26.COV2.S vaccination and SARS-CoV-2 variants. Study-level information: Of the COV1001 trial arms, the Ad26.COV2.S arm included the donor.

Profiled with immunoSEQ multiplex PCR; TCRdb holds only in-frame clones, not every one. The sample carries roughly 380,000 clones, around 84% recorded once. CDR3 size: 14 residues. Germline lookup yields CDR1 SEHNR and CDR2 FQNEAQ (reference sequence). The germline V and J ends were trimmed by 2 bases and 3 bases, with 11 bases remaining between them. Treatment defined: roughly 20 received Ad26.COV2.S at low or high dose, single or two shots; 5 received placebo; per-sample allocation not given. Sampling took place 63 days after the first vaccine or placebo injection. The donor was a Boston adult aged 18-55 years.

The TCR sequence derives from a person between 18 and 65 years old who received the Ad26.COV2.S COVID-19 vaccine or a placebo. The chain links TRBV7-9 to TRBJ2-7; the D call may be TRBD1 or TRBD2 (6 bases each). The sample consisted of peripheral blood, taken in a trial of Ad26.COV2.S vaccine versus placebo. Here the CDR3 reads CASSLKGGYYEQYF. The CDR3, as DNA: TGTGCCAGCAGCTTAAAGGGGGGCTACTACGAGCAGTACTTC.